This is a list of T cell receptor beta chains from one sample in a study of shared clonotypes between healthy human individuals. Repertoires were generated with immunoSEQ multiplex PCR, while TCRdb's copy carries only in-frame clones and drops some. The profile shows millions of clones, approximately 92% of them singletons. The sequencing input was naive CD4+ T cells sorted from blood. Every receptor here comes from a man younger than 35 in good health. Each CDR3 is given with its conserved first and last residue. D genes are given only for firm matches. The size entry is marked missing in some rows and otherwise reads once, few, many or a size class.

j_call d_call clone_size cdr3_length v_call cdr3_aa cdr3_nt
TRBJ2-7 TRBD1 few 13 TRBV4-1 CASSPTGLYEQYF TGCGCCAGCAGCCCGACAGGGCTCTACGAGCAGTACTTC
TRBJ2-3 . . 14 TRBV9 CASSVAPTTDTQYF TGTGCCAGCAGCGTAGCCCCAACCACAGATACGCAGTATTTT
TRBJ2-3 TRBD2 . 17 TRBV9 CASSSPFGDYNTDTQYF TGTGCCAGCAGCTCACCCTTCGGGGACTACAACACAGATACGCAGTATTTT
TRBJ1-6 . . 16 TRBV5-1 CASSLAAGDYNSPLHF TGCGCCAGCAGCTTGGCGGCAGGGGATTATAATTCACCCCTCCACTTT
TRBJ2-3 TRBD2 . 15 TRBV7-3 CASSLSIAGIDTQYF TGTGCCAGCAGCTTATCCATAGCGGGGATCGATACGCAGTATTTT
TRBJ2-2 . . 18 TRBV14 CASSQAPGIRGDTGELFF TGTGCCAGCAGCCAAGCCCCGGGCATCAGGGGCGACACCGGGGAGCTGTTTTTT
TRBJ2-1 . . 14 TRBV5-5 CASSTRPGGREQFF TGTGCCAGCAGCACTAGGCCGGGTGGCCGCGAGCAGTTCTTC
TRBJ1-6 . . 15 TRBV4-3 CASSQRELLNSPLHF TGCGCCAGCAGCCAACGGGAGTTACTTAACTCACCCCTCCACTTT
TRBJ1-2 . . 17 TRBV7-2 CASSLGGLAGRRDGYTF TGTGCCAGCAGCTTAGGGGGATTGGCGGGGCGCAGGGATGGCTACACCTTC
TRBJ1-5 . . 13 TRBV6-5 CASSRTGQGAQHF TGTGCCAGCAGTCGCACAGGTCAAGGGGCCCAGCATTTT
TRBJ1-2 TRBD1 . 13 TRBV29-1 CSVGTGVNYGYTF TGCAGCGTGGGGACAGGGGTTAACTATGGCTACACCTTC
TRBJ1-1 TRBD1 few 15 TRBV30 CAWSVAGGGYTEAFF TGTGCCTGGAGTGTGGCAGGGGGGGGTTACACTGAAGCTTTCTTT
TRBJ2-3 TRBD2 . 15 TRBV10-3 CAISELAGPTDTQYF TGTGCCATCAGTGAATTAGCGGGGCCCACAGATACGCAGTATTTT
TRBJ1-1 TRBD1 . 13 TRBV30 CAWGQGRNTEAFF TGTGCCTGGGGACAGGGCCGAAACACTGAAGCTTTCTTT
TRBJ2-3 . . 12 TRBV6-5 CASRRTADTQYF TGTGCCAGCAGACGGACTGCAGATACGCAGTATTTT
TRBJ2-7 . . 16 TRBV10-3 CAISGRSGVSSYEQYF TGTGCCATCAGTGGCCGGTCTGGAGTATCTTCCTACGAGCAGTACTTC
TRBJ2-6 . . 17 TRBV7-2 CASSLVPGLSGANVLTF TGTGCCAGCAGCTTAGTGCCAGGCCTCTCTGGGGCCAACGTCCTGACTTTC
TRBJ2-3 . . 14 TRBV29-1 CSVPRGGTTDTQYF TGCAGCGTACCTCGGGGAGGCACCACAGATACGCAGTATTTT
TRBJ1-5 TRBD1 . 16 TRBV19 CASSTPAGTGDQPQHF TGTGCCAGTAGTACCCCCGCCGGGACAGGGGATCAGCCCCAGCATTTT
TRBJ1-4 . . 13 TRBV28 CASHNRVSEKLFF TGTGCCAGCCATAACAGGGTGTCTGAAAAACTGTTTTTT
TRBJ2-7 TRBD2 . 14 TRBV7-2 CASSLGLAGSEQYF TGTGCCAGCAGCCTGGGACTAGCGGGGAGTGAGCAGTACTTC
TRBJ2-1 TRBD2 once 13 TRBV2 CASRGLAGGEQFF TGTGCCAGCAGAGGACTAGCGGGAGGCGAGCAGTTCTTC
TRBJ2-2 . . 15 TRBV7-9 CASSLAGVNTGELFF TGTGCCAGCAGCTTGGCAGGGGTGAACACCGGGGAGCTGTTTTTT
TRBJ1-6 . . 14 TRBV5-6 CASSTGTALNPLHF TGTGCCAGCAGCACCGGGACTGCCTTGAATCCCCTCCACTTT
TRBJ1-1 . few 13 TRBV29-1 CSVEEWVANEAFF TGCAGCGTTGAAGAGTGGGTTGCGAATGAAGCTTTCTTT
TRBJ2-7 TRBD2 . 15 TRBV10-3 CAIRDSSGGPYEQYF TGTGCCATCAGGGACTCTAGCGGGGGACCCTACGAGCAGTACTTC
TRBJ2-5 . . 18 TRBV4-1 CASSQAREFGSFQETQYF TGCGCCAGCAGCCAAGCACGAGAATTCGGGTCCTTCCAAGAGACCCAGTACTTC
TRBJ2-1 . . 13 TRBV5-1 CASSSSGDHEQFF TGCGCCAGCAGCTCTTCTGGCGACCACGAGCAGTTCTTC
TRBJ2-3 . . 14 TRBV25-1 CATRKGREEDTQYF TGTGCCACCCGAAAGGGTAGGGAAGAAGATACGCAGTATTTT
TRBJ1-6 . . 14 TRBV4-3 CASSQDRALSPLHF TGCGCCAGCAGCCAAGACAGAGCGCTTTCACCCCTCCACTTT
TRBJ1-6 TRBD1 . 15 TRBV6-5 CASSDFRDSASPLHF TGTGCCAGCAGCGATTTCCGGGACAGTGCTTCACCCCTCCACTTT
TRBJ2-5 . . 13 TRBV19 CASSPQGFETQYF TGTGCCAGTAGTCCCCAGGGGTTTGAGACCCAGTACTTC
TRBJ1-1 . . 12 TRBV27 CASSTPGAEAFF TGTGCCAGCAGCACGCCGGGGGCTGAAGCTTTCTTT
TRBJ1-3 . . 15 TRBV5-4 CASSPGQSLGNTIYF TGTGCCAGCAGCCCCGGCCAAAGTCTTGGAAACACCATATATTTT
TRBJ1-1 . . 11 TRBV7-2 CASSHRTTAFF TGTGCCAGCAGCCACCGGACGACAGCTTTCTTT
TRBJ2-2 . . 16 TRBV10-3 CAISFGPGANTGELFF TGTGCCATCAGTTTCGGTCCAGGGGCGAACACCGGGGAGCTGTTTTTT
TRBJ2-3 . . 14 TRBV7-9 CASSLRTGTDTQYF TGTGCCAGCAGCTTACGGACAGGCACAGATACGCAGTATTTT
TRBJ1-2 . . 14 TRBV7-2 CASSLSAGNYGYTF TGTGCCAGCAGCTTATCCGCGGGGAACTATGGCTACACCTTC
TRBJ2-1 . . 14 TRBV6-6 CASSSTPLGSEQFF TGTGCCAGCAGTTCTACTCCCCTAGGAAGTGAGCAGTTCTTC
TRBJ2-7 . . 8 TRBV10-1 CASSEAEF TGCGCCAGCAGTGAGGCGGAATTC
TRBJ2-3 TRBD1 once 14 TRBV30 CAWGQGGFGDTQYF TGTGCCTGGGGACAGGGGGGGTTTGGAGATACGCAGTATTTT
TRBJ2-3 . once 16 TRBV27 CASSFLRGLSTDTQYF TGTGCCAGCAGTTTTTTGAGAGGGCTAAGCACAGATACGCAGTATTTT
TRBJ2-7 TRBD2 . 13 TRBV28 CASNYGGTYEQYF TGTGCCAGCAATTACGGGGGGACCTACGAGCAGTACTTC
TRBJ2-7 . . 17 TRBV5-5 CASSVLEAGDPLYEQYF TGTGCCAGCAGCGTCTTGGAGGCAGGGGATCCCCTCTACGAGCAGTACTTC
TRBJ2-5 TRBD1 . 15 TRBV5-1 CASSSTGVGPETQYF TGCGCCAGCAGCTCGACAGGGGTCGGCCCAGAGACCCAGTACTTC
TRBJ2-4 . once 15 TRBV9 CASSPMTDSKNIQYF TGTGCCAGCAGCCCCATGACAGACTCCAAAAACATTCAGTACTTC
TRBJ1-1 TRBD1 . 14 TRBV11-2 CASSPRQGRVLAFF TGTGCCAGCAGCCCGCGACAGGGGAGGGTGTTAGCTTTCTTT
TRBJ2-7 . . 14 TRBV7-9 CASTPGTPNYEQYF TGTGCCAGCACCCCAGGGACACCGAACTACGAGCAGTACTTC
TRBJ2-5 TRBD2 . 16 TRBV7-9 CASSPTGAGGPETQYF TGTGCCAGCAGCCCCACTGGGGCGGGGGGGCCAGAGACCCAGTACTTC
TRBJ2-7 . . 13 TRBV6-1 CASNVGRVLGQYF TGTGCCAGCAATGTCGGCAGGGTACTGGGGCAGTACTTC
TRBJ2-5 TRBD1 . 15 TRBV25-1 CASSVRQGVEETQYF TGTGCCAGCAGTGTCCGACAGGGGGTAGAAGAGACCCAGTACTTC
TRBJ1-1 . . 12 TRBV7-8 CASSLLKTEAFF TGTGCCAGCAGCTTATTAAAGACTGAAGCTTTCTTT
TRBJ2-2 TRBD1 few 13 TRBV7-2 CASSRQGPGELFF TGTGCCAGCAGCAGACAGGGGCCCGGGGAGCTGTTTTTT
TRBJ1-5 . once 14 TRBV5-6 CASSSRGRNQPQHF TGTGCCAGCAGTTCGCGGGGGCGGAATCAGCCCCAGCATTTT
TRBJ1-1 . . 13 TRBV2 CASSEEVNTEAFF TGTGCCAGCAGTGAAGAAGTGAACACTGAAGCTTTCTTT
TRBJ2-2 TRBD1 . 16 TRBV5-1 CASSPTRTGDTGELFF TGCGCCAGCAGCCCGACGCGTACAGGGGACACCGGGGAGCTGTTTTTT
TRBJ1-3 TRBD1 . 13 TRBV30 CASQGVRRNTIYF TGTGCCTCCCAGGGGGTTAGAAGAAACACCATATATTTT